One sample yielded the 14 T cell receptor beta chains listed below, sequenced in a study of a mutant IDH1 vaccine in newly diagnosed glioma. Stated time point: week 5, during vaccination. Each vaccine dose was 300 ug of mutant IDH1 20-mer peptide, with topical imiquimod. The method was immunoSEQ multiplex PCR; TCRdb's version includes in-frame clones alone and lacks a portion of them. The table has about 58,000 clones, about 86% seen once. These TCRs' antigens remain unknown. The input for sequencing was PBMCs, taken from a glioma patient whose treatment included an IDH1 peptide vaccine. The receptors were gathered from a woman in her 50s with glioma.

The count of this clone is one. This chain uses TRBV6-4 with TRBJ2-7; D gene uncertain. The CDR3 extends over 14 amino acids. The V gene's germline CDR1 is MRHNA and CDR2 SNTAGT. Trimming left V 0 bases short and J 6 bases short, with 12 bases between. Written as DNA, the CDR3 is TGTGCCAGCAGTGACTCAGGTATGGAGAGCGAGCAGTACTTC. Translating it yields CASSDSGMESEQYF.

This clone is a singleton in its sample. The chain links TRBV7-9 to TRBJ2-4; possibly TRBD2 for D (5 bases). Trimming took 1 base from V and 0 from J, leaving 10 bases between them. Germline loops: CDR1 SEHNR, CDR2 FQNEAQ (reference sequence). The CDR3 totals 16 residues. CDR3 bases: TGTGCCAGCAGCTTAGATGCCGGGATAGCCAAAAACATTCAGTACTTC. Protein: CASSLDAGIAKNIQYF.

The chain employs TRBV5-4 and TRBJ2-7; D gene uncertain. The V end was cut by 2 bases, the J end by 6 bases, with 15 bases between. This CDR3 has 14 residues. The germline V gene encodes CDR1 SGHNT and CDR2 YYREEE (reference sequence). The CDR3 region is CASSLRVKDGEQYF. DNA of the CDR3: TGTGCCAGCAGCTTAAGGGTGAAGGACGGCGAGCAGTACTTC.

This chain uses TRBV29-1 with TRBJ1-3, with D unclear. Germline V gene data show CDR1 as SQVTM and CDR2 as ANQGSEA. The CDR3 consists of 13 residues. V was shortened by 6 bases and J by 2 bases, with 11 bases between the two germline ends. The CDR3 DNA sequence: TGCAGCGTATTACGGGAGGCTGGAAACACCATATATTTT. Its protein product is CSVLREAGNTIYF. The full variable domain, in which reference TRBV29-1 and TRBJ1-3 provide the parts outside the CDR3, is SAVISQKPSRDICQRGTSLTIQCQVDSQVTMMFWYRQQPGQSLTLIATANQGSEATYESGFVIDKFPISRPNLTFSTLTVSNMSPEDSSIYLCSVLREAGNTIYFGEGSWLTVV.

The rearrangement joins TRBV6-5 to TRBJ1-5; D perhaps matches TRBD1 (5 bases). The CDR3 runs 15 residues. Trimming removed 9 bases from V and 1 base from J, with 16 bases in between. Germline CDR1 is MNHEY and CDR2 is SVGAGI. The CDR3 here is CASKSGTGSNQPQHF. The CDR3 coding sequence is TGTGCCAGTAAGTCAGGGACTGGGAGCAATCAGCCCCAGCATTTT.

The genes are TRBV10-3 and TRBJ1-5, with 7 bases fitting TRBD1. The CDR3 sequence is 14 residues long. V gave up 10 bases and J gave up 5 bases; unmatched junction bases: 11. Germline V CDR1 and CDR2: ENHRY, SYGVKD. The CDR3 reads CATTGVAGDQPQHF. The CDR3 DNA sequence: TGTGCCACCACAGGGGTAGCTGGAGATCAGCCCCAGCATTTT.

V gene TRBV6-5 combines with J gene TRBJ1-1; D gene uncertain. Deletions cut 0 bases from V and 7 bases from J, with 15 bases between. There are 15 residues in the CDR3. CDR1 and CDR2 from the germline V gene are MNHEY and SVGAGI. This CDR3 reads CASSYSSSYPLEAFF. The CDR3 DNA is TGTGCCAGCAGTTACTCGAGTTCGTATCCCCTTGAAGCTTTCTTT.

The genes are TRBV30 and TRBJ2-1; D gene unclear. V was shortened by 1 base and J by 9 bases, with 13 bases between the two germline ends. The CDR3 contains 13 residues. CDR1 is GTSNPN, CDR2 SVGIG, per germline (reference sequence). The CDR3 loop is CAWSGDGLSEQFF. The CDR3 DNA reads as TGTGCCTGGAGTGGAGATGGCCTCAGTGAGCAGTTCTTC.

This chain connects TRBV4-1 to TRBJ2-1; 11 bases are shared with TRBD2. This CDR3 has 17 amino acids. CDR1 is MGHRA, CDR2 YSYEKL, per germline. V trimming: 2 bases; J trimming: 8 bases; junction bases outside the gene matches: 11. CDR3 protein: CASSQPYSGGAVYEQFF. In nucleotides, the CDR3 is TGCGCCAGCAGCCAACCGTATAGCGGGGGGGCCGTTTATGAGCAGTTCTTC.

V gene TRBV19 combines with J gene TRBJ1-6, with 7 bases lining up with TRBD1. The CDR3 consists of 17 residues. Germline values: CDR1 LNHDA, CDR2 SQIVND (reference sequence). With 5 bases clipped from V and 5 bases from J, the junction kept 12 bases outside the gene matches. CDR3 coding DNA: TGTGCCAGTAGTTTTCACCTTCGGACAGGCAATAATTCACCCCTCCACTTT. It translates to CASSFHLRTGNNSPLHF. Based on the CDR3 plus reference TRBV19 and TRBJ1-6, the full variable domain is DGGITQSPKYLFRKEGQNVTLSCEQNLNHDAMYWYRQDPGQGLRLIYYSQIVNDFQKGDIAEGYSVSREKKESFPLTVTSAQKNPTAFYLCASSFHLRTGNNSPLHFGNGTRLTVT.

The chain is built from TRBV27 and TRBJ1-1; D is possibly TRBD1 (5 bases). The CDR3 consists of 14 residues. Trimming removed 3 bases from V and 0 bases from J, with 8 bases in between. Looked up from germline, CDR1 is MNHEY and CDR2 is SMNVEV (reference sequence). CDR3 sequence (DNA): TGTGCCAGCAGTTTTCGGGGGGTGAACACTGAAGCTTTCTTT. Its translation: CASSFRGVNTEAFF.

This clone turned up a few times. The chain employs TRBV2 and TRBJ1-4; 8 nucleotides match TRBD1. V lost 3 bases and J lost 7; bases outside the gene matches: 4. The germline gives CDR1 SNHLY, CDR2 FYNNEI. The CDR3 covers 14 residues. The CDR3 is CASSDQGAGEKLFF. CDR3 in DNA: TGTGCCAGCAGTGATCAGGGGGCAGGTGAAAAACTGTTTTTT.

This clone was recorded only once. The chain recombines TRBV7-2 with TRBJ2-7, with 8 nucleotides matching TRBD2. The CDR3 spans 16 residues. V dropped 1 base and J dropped 1; count of bases not matched to a gene: 6. Per germline, CDR1 SGHTA and CDR2 FQGNSA. CDR3 protein: CASSLGGSGVSYEQYF. In DNA form, the CDR3 reads TGTGCCAGCAGCTTAGGGGGTAGCGGGGTATCCTACGAGCAGTACTTC.

The rearrangement links TRBV6-6 to TRBJ2-2; 10 bases are shared with TRBD2. The CDR3 is 15 residues long. Looked up from germline, CDR1 is MNHNY and CDR2 is SVGAGI (reference sequence). The V gene end was trimmed by 6 bases and the J gene end by 3 bases; junction bases not matched to a gene: 4. CDR3 in amino acids: CASSLSGGYTGELFF. The CDR3 coding sequence is TGTGCCAGCAGCCTTAGCGGGGGGTACACCGGGGAGCTGTTTTTT.